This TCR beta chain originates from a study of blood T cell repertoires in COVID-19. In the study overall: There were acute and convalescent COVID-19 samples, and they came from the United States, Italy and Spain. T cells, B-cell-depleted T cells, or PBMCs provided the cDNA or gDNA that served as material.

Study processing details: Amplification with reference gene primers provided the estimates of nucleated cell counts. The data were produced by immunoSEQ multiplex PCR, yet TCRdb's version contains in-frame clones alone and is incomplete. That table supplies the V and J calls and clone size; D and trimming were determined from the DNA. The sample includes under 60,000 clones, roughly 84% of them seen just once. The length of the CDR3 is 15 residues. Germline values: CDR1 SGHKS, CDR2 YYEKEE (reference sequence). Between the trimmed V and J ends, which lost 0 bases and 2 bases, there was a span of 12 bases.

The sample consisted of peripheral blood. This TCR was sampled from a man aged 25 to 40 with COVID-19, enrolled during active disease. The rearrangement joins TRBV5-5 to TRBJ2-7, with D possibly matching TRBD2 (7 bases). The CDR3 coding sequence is TGTGCCAGCAGCTTGGCGGGGGCGGGGGCCTACGAGCAGTACTTC. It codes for CASSLAGAGAYEQYF.